The 6 T cell receptor beta chains below were found in one sample sequenced in a study of T cells after yellow fever vaccination. TCRdb ran MiXCR on the 5' RACE reads and lists one entry per CDR3 protein. The table shows 300,000 to 350,000 distinct CDR3 sequences, with approximately 4% occurring only once. The specimen was PBMCs, collected 5 days after the yellow fever booster vaccination. The receptor set was obtained from a man between 18 and 29 years old who received the YFV17D yellow fever vaccine.

This clonotype showed up many times. The chain recombines TRBV5-1 with TRBJ2-5, with D perhaps matching TRBD2 (6 bases). Germline V CDR1 and CDR2: SGHRS, YFSETQ. The V end lost 2 bases, the J end lost 5 bases, and 10 bases lay between the germline ends. This CDR3 spans 13 amino acids. Here the CDR3 reads CASSLTGDETQYF. DNA for the CDR3: TGCGCCAGCAGCTTAACGGGGGACGAGACCCAGTACTTC.

V usage is TRBV19 and J usage is TRBJ2-7; D unresolved. Germline V gives CDR1 LNHDA, CDR2 SQIVND (reference sequence). This CDR3 contains 13 residues. Trimming pared 5 bases from V and 3 bases from J, leaving 11 bases between. The CDR3 region is CASSLAPDYEQYF. In DNA form, the CDR3 reads TGTGCCAGTAGTCTTGCGCCGGACTACGAGCAGTACTTC.

Ten or more counts support this clonotype. The V and J genes are TRBV7-2 and TRBJ1-6, with D perhaps matching TRBD1 (6 bases). The CDR3 has 14 amino acids. Per germline, CDR1 SGHTA and CDR2 FQGNSA. V shed 5 bases and J shed 10 bases, with 15 bases lying between them. The CDR3 sequence is CASSPPGARSPLHF. The CDR3 nucleotides are TGTGCCAGCAGCCCACCGGGGGCCCGGTCACCCCTCCACTTT.

A few counts support this clonotype. The V call is TRBV27, the J call TRBJ1-6; 9 nucleotides line up with TRBD1. Germline V gene sequence: CDR1 MNHEY, CDR2 SMNVEV (reference sequence). The CDR3 sequence is 14 residues long. Trimming cost V 8 bases and J 10 bases; bases outside gene matches: 9. The CDR3 sequence: CASCSGTGNSPLHF. The CDR3 DNA follows: TGTGCCAGCTGCTCCGGGACAGGGAACTCACCCCTCCACTTT.

The chain uses TRBV20-1 and TRBJ2-1, with no clear D. The germline CDR1 and CDR2 sequences are DFQATT and SNEGSKA (reference sequence). The V end was cut by 4 bases, the J end by 5 bases, with 33 bases between. This CDR3 comprises 20 residues. The chain's CDR3 is CSATLRARPQVRLVDNEQFF. DNA for the CDR3: TGCAGTGCTACTCTCCGGGCCAGGCCCCAAGTAAGGCTTGTAGACAATGAGCAGTTCTTC.

This clonotype was observed a few times. This chain links TRBV28 with TRBJ2-7; D tentatively reads TRBD1 or TRBD2 (5 bases each). Germline V gene sequence: CDR1 MDHEN, CDR2 SYDVKM. Trimming pared 6 bases from V and 0 bases from J, leaving 9 bases between. CDR3 size: 13 residues. The CDR3 here is CASRGRLSYEQYV. The CDR3 region has the DNA TGTGCCAGCAGGGGACGCCTCTCCTACGAGCAGTACGTC.